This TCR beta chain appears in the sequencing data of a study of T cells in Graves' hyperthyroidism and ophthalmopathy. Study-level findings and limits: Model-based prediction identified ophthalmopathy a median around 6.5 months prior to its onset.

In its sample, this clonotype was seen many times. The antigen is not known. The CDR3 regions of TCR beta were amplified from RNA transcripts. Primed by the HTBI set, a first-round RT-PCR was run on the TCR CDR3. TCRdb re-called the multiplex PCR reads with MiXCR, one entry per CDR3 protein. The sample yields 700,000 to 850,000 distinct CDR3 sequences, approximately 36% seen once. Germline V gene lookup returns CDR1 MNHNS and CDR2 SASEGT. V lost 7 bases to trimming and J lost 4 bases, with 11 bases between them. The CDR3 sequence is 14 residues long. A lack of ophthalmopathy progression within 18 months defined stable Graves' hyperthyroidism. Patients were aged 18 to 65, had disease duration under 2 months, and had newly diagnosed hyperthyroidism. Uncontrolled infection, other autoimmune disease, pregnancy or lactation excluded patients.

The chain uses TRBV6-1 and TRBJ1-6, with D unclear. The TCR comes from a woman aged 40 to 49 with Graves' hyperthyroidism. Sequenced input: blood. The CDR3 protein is CASMTGTYNSPLHF. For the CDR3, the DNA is TGTGCCAGCATGACCGGTACTTATAATTCACCCCTCCACTTT.